The 12 T cell receptor beta chains below all came from one sample that was sequenced in a study of shared clonotypes between healthy human individuals. Sequencing used immunoSEQ multiplex PCR; TCRdb keeps in-frame clones, though not all of them. In the table there are 1.5 million to 1.9 million clones, under 99% of which are singletons. The sample consisted of naive CD4+ T cells sorted from blood. Subset in this sample: CD45RA+ positively selected. The receptors here all came from a man aged 30 to 45 in good health.

The rearrangement links TRBV6-1 to TRBJ2-1, with D possibly matching TRBD2 (5 bases). This CDR3 comprises 10 residues. V dropped 6 bases and J dropped 10 bases, with 7 bases sitting between them. From germline, CDR1 is MNHNS and CDR2 SASEGT. The chain's CDR3 is CASREREQFF. The CDR3 DNA is TGTGCCAGCAGGGAGCGGGAGCAGTTCTTC.

CDR3 DNA: TGTGCCAGCTCACCAACGAGGGCGGGAGGTCGGGAGACCCAGTACTTC. Protein sequence: CASSPTRAGGRETQYF. The V call is TRBV18, the J call TRBJ2-5; TRBD2 agrees at 8 bases. The V and J ends lost 2 bases and 5 bases, in that order; junction bases with no gene match: 10. The CDR3 runs to 16 residues. The germline V gene has CDR1 KGHSH and CDR2 LQKENI.

The chain combines TRBV7-2 with TRBJ2-1; 7 bases are a match to TRBD1. The V gene's germline CDR1 is SGHTA and CDR2 FQGNSA. J gave up 1 base and V 5 bases, and 8 bases lay outside the gene matches. The length of the CDR3 is 16 residues. The CDR3 region has the DNA TGTGCCAGCAGCCCCGAAGGGGGCCGGTCCTACAATGAGCAGTTCTTC. Amino acid sequence: CASSPEGGRSYNEQFF.

This clone is a singleton in its sample. This sequence joins TRBV5-1 and TRBJ2-7; D is perhaps TRBD1 (5 bases). The CDR3 totals 11 residues. The germline V gene has CDR1 SGHRS and CDR2 YFSETQ. Deletions cut 4 bases from V and 7 bases from J, with 9 bases between. The CDR3 reads CASSLHREQYF. The CDR3 DNA is TGCGCCAGCAGCCTCCACAGGGAGCAGTACTTC. Combining the CDR3 with reference TRBV5-1 and TRBJ2-7 gives the whole variable domain KAGVTQTPRYLIKTRGQQVTLSCSPISGHRSVSWYQQTPGQGLQFLFEYFSETQRNKGNFPGRFSGRQFSNSRSEMNVSTLELGDSALYLCASSLHREQYFGPGTRLTVT.

With respect to this clone: Other DNA sequences of this sample code for an identical CDR3. V is TRBV5-1 and J is TRBJ1-1, with TRBD1 matching 7 bases. Germline trimming cut 1 base from V and 2 bases from J; bases unmatched to any gene: 2. Germline values: CDR1 SGHRS, CDR2 YFSETQ. The CDR3 consists of 14 residues. This CDR3 reads CASSLQGGNTEAFF. The CDR3 nucleotides are TGCGCCAGCAGCTTGCAGGGGGGTAACACTGAAGCTTTCTTT.

The chain uses TRBV15 and TRBJ2-5, with D possibly TRBD2 on 6 matching bases. Trimming removed 4 bases at V and 5 bases at J, with 11 bases between. The V gene's germline CDR1 is LNHNV and CDR2 YYDKDF (reference sequence). CDR3 length: 13 amino acids. Written as DNA, the CDR3 is TGTGCCACCAGCATAGTTGGGGGGGAGACCCAGTACTTC. It yields the protein CATSIVGGETQYF.

Concerning this clone itself: Other DNA sequences in this sample translate to the same CDR3. The chain links TRBV6-5 to TRBJ1-4, with D maybe TRBD1 (5 bases). V lost 4 bases to trimming and J lost 0 bases, with 9 bases between them. The CDR3 totals 15 residues. Per the germline V gene, CDR1 is MNHEY and CDR2 is SVGAGI. CDR3 nucleotides: TGTGCCAGCAGTTCCACAGGTGCAACTAATGAAAAACTGTTTTTT. Its protein product is CASSSTGATNEKLFF.

This chain uses TRBV2 with TRBJ2-7, with D possibly TRBD1 on 6 matching bases. V shed 4 bases and J shed 1 base, with 23 bases lying between them. The CDR3 sequence is 18 residues long. Germline V gene data show CDR1 as SNHLY and CDR2 as FYNNEI. In nucleotides, the CDR3 is TGTGCCAGCAGTGTTGACTCGTTTGTGGGGGCCACTTCCTACGAGCAGTACTTC. Translating gives CASSVDSFVGATSYEQYF.

V gene TRBV11-3 combines with J gene TRBJ2-5; D is unclear. This CDR3 spans 13 amino acids. Per germline, CDR1 SGHNT and CDR2 YENEEA. Trimming cost V 0 bases and J 8 bases, with 10 bases left between them. CDR3 sequence: CASSLDALNTQYF. The CDR3 DNA reads TGTGCCAGCAGCTTAGACGCCCTCAACACCCAGTACTTC. The complete variable domain, with remaining parts taken from reference TRBV11-3 and TRBJ2-5, reads EAGVVQSPRYKIIEKKQPVAFWCNPISGHNTLYWYLQNLGQGPELLIRYENEEAVDDSQLPKDRFSAERLKGVDSTLKIQPAELGDSAVYLCASSLDALNTQYFGPGTRLLVL.

The rearrangement uses TRBV18 and TRBJ2-2; weak D call: TRBD2 (6 bases). This CDR3 contains 18 residues. V was shortened by 2 bases and J by 4 bases, with 20 bases between the two germline ends. The germline gives CDR1 KGHSH, CDR2 LQKENI. The CDR3 bases are TGTGCCAGCTCACCAAGAACAGGAGGGCCGGGTAGCACCGGGGAGCTGTTTTTT. Residues: CASSPRTGGPGSTGELFF.

CDR3 in amino acids: CASSPRGNGMNTEAFF. CDR3 coding DNA: TGCGCCAGCAGCCCACGGGGGAACGGGATGAACACTGAAGCTTTCTTT. The chain has TRBV4-1 and TRBJ1-1; possible D gene TRBD1, 5 bases. From germline, CDR1 is MGHRA and CDR2 YSYEKL. The CDR3 covers 16 residues. The ends were cut back, 4 bases at V and 0 bases at J, with 15 bases in the middle.

The chain has TRBV10-1 and TRBJ2-1; TRBD2 matches 7 bases. CDR3 length: 16 residues. Germline V lookup: CDR1 WNHNN, CDR2 SYGVQD (reference sequence). The ends lost 0 bases at V and 2 bases at J; junction bases unmatched: 4. The CDR3 nucleotides read TGCGCCAGCAGTGAGTCCCGTGGGGGGGCCTACAATGAGCAGTTCTTC. It specifies CASSESRGGAYNEQFF.